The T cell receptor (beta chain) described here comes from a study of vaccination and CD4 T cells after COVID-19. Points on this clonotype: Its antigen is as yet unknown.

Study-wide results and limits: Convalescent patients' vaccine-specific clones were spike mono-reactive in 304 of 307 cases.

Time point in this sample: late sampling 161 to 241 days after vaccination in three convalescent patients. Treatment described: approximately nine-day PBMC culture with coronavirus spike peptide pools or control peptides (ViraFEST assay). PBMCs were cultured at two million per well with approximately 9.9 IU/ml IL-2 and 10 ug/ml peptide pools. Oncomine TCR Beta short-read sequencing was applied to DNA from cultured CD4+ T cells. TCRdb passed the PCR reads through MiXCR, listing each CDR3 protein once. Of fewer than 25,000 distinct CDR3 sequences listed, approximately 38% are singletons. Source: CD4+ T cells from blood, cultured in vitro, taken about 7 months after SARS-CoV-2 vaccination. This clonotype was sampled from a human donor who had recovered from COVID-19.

CDR3 loop: CASSDSDNYNSPLHF. The CDR3 coding sequence is TGTGCCAGCAGTGACTCGGACAACTATAATTCACCCCTCCACTTT. The chain carries TRBV6-4 and TRBJ1-6, with D possibly being TRBD1 (5 bases). This CDR3 has 15 residues. The V end lost 0 bases, the J end lost 3 bases, and 6 bases lay between the germline ends. Germline loops: CDR1 MRHNA, CDR2 SNTAGT.